This T cell receptor beta chain is from a study of CD8 T cells in ankylosing spondylitis. Study outcomes and limitations: Matched synovial fluid from ankylosing spondylitis patients was reported to be enriched for disease-linked clones. A motif in TCR beta, a set of several highly homologous variants, appeared characteristic of ankylosing spondylitis blood. A number of the motif variants had already been described in reactive arthritis synovial fluid and blood.

The CDR3 is 18 residues long. Germline CDR1 LGHNA, CDR2 YSLEER. The V and J ends lost 0 bases and 0 bases respectively, with 17 bases between them. TCRdb re-called the 5' RACE reads through MiXCR, storing one row per CDR3 protein. Of fewer than 550,000 distinct CDR3 sequences in the sample, roughly 5.2% were seen once. This clonotype was recorded many times. Antigen: not known. The V and J genes are TRBV4-3 and TRBJ1-1; possible D gene TRBD1, 6 bases. The sequenced material came from blood, either unsorted or a sorted T cell fraction (not recorded which). The clonotype was recovered from a male donor with ankylosing spondylitis. The CDR3: CASSQDLPGGVMNTEAFF. The CDR3 coding sequence is TGCGCCAGCAGCCAAGATCTCCCGGGGGGCGTCATGAACACTGAAGCTTTCTTT.